The present entry profiles one T cell receptor (beta chain) with its context. Researchers took RNA transcripts and amplified TCR beta CDR3 regions from them. The authors performed first-round RT-PCR with HTBI primers and then a second-round multiplex PCR. TCRdb reprocessed the multiplex PCR reads with MiXCR, giving one entry per CDR3 protein. This sample has approximately 1.2 million distinct CDR3 sequences; about 38% occur once, and the top ten carry around 10%. These data belong to a study of Graves' ophthalmopathy and Graves' hyperthyroidism. The sample consisted of peripheral blood or thyroid tissue (not recorded which). This clonotype originated in an adult man with Graves' hyperthyroidism.

The DNA for the CDR3 is TGTGCCAGCAGCCAAGTCTCACGTAGCGGGAGTGGGAAGTACTTC. Translating gives CASSQVSRSGSGKYF. The J gene is TRBJ2-7, the V gene TRBV7-9, with 9 bases fitting TRBD2. CDR1 is SEHNR, CDR2 FQNEAQ, per germline (reference sequence). The CDR3 spans 15 residues. The V segment lost 5 bases and the J segment 11 bases; nucleotides outside the gene matches: 16. Together with reference TRBV7-9 and TRBJ2-7, the CDR3 gives the full variable domain: DTGVSQNPRHKITKRGQNVTFRCDPISEHNRLYWYRQTLGQGPEFLTYFQNEAQLEKSRLLSDRFSAERPKGSFSTLEIQRTEQGDSAMYLCASSQVSRSGSGKYFGPGTRLTVT.